This T cell receptor (beta chain) was sequenced for a study of cytomegalovirus exposure and HLA in healthy donors. Study results and caveats: A list of more than 150 TCR beta chains associated with cytomegalovirus was given. The study had only CMV serostatus as immune exposure information. The classifier was said to identify cytomegalovirus status with high specificity and sensitivity.

Between the trimmed V and J ends, which lost 6 bases and 7 bases, there was a span of 12 bases. The V gene's germline CDR1 is LNHDA and CDR2 SQIVND (reference sequence). The CDR3 has 12 residues. The PCR made use of 60 Vbeta and 13 Jbeta primers. Data came from immunoSEQ multiplex PCR; TCRdb stores just in-frame clones and leaves some out. The repertoire holds about 140,000 clones, with about 74% as singletons. As for this clone: The antigen is unknown.

The TCR was taken from a woman aged 40 to 50 in good health and CMV-seronegative. The genes are TRBV19 and TRBJ1-1; the D gene is possibly TRBD1 (5 bases). Sequencing used PBMCs. In DNA, the CDR3 is TGTGCCAGTAGACTGGGGGGGAGTGAAGCTTTCTTT. It is translated as CASRLGGSEAFF.